The 17 T cell receptor beta chains in this list originate from one sample, sequenced in a study of blood T cell repertoires in COVID-19. Data came from immunoSEQ multiplex PCR; TCRdb stores just in-frame clones and leaves some out. The data contain more than 110,000 clones, more than 80% of them singletons. Sequencing was done on a sample of peripheral blood. These receptors were collected from a human donor in a cohort sampled during active COVID-19.

The chain combines TRBV14 with TRBJ2-5; tentatively, D is TRBD1 (5 bases). Germline assignment: CDR1 SGHDN and CDR2 FVKESK. The CDR3 is made up of 14 amino acids. V was shortened by 1 base and J by 2 bases, with 8 bases between the two germline ends. This chain's CDR3 is CASSQARVQETQYF. CDR3 sequence (DNA): TGTGCCAGCAGCCAAGCCAGGGTGCAAGAGACCCAGTACTTC.

This clone was recorded only once. The chain employs TRBV7-3 and TRBJ2-6, with TRBD2 identical over 8 bases. This CDR3 has 18 residues. Trimming removed 5 bases from V and 0 bases from J; junction bases left unmatched: 9. Germline lookup yields CDR1 SGHTA and CDR2 FQGTGA. In nucleotides, the CDR3 is TGTGCCAGCAGCCCCGGGAGGGGATCACCCTCTGGGGCCAACGTCCTGACTTTC. Translation: CASSPGRGSPSGANVLTF.

The chain recombines TRBV5-5 with TRBJ2-2; TRBD1 matches at 10 bases. The CDR3 consists of 18 residues. Trimming took 4 bases from V and 4 from J; bases not matched to a gene: 13. The germline CDR1 and CDR2 sequences are SGHKS and YYEKEE (reference sequence). The CDR3 sequence is CASSAFGTGVRFTGELFF. CDR3 nucleotides: TGTGCCAGCAGCGCGTTCGGGACAGGGGTACGGTTCACCGGGGAGCTGTTTTTT. The full variable domain, in which reference TRBV5-5 and TRBJ2-2 provide the parts outside the CDR3, is DAGVTQSPTHLIKTRGQQVTLRCSPISGHKSVSWYQQVLGQGPQFIFQYYEKEERGRGNFPDRFSARQFPNYSSELNVNALLLGDSALYLCASSAFGTGVRFTGELFFGEGSRLTVL.

This clone was recorded once. J is TRBJ1-2 and V is TRBV3-1 (or the pseudogene TRBV3-2); no firm D call. With 1 base removed from V and 5 bases from J, the gap between germline ends came to 8 bases. The CDR3 is 13 residues long. Looked up from germline, CDR1 is LGHDT and CDR2 is YNNKEL (reference sequence). The CDR3 sequence: CASSQAGFYGYTF. For the CDR3, the DNA is TGTGCCAGCAGCCAAGCGGGGTTTTATGGCTACACCTTC.

The chain couples TRBV5-1 to TRBJ2-3; 9 nucleotides match TRBD2. Per the germline V gene, CDR1 is SGHRS and CDR2 is YFSETQ. V was clipped by 0 bases and J by 3 bases; unmatched bases: 5. The CDR3 runs 16 residues. CDR3 amino acids: CASSLAVSGGTDTQYF. Written as DNA, the CDR3 is TGCGCCAGCAGCTTGGCCGTTAGCGGGGGAACAGATACGCAGTATTTT.

V gene TRBV5-6 combines with J gene TRBJ1-5; the D is unclear. In germline, CDR1 is SGHDT, CDR2 YYEEEE. This CDR3 comprises 13 residues. Trimming shortened V by 4 bases and J by 4 bases, and 9 bases separated the two germline ends. CDR3: CASSAWENQPQHF. The DNA of the CDR3 is TGTGCCAGCAGCGCTTGGGAGAATCAGCCCCAGCATTTT.

CDR3 DNA sequence: TGTGCCAGCAGCTTAGGAGGGGGCGGTCAGCCCCAGCATTTT. It is translated as CASSLGGGGQPQHF. This chain uses TRBV11-2 with TRBJ1-5, with 7 bases identical to TRBD1. This CDR3 has 14 residues. After removal of 1 base from V and 6 bases from J, the junction contained 3 bases not matched to a gene. CDR1 and CDR2 (germline): SGHAT, FQNNGV.

The chain couples TRBV5-1 to TRBJ2-7; no clear D. This CDR3 region has 16 residues. Trimming cost V 1 base and J 7 bases, with 21 bases left between them. CDR1 is SGHRS and CDR2 is YFSETQ in the germline V gene. The CDR3 protein is CASSLLGSRPTGEQYF. The CDR3, as DNA: TGCGCCAGCAGCTTGTTGGGTTCAAGGCCGACGGGTGAGCAGTACTTC.

The chain's CDR3 is CASRPAGGNQPQHF. In DNA form, the CDR3 reads TGTGCCAGCAGGCCGGCAGGGGGCAATCAGCCCCAGCATTTT. The chain is built from TRBV6-5 and TRBJ1-5; a possible D gene is TRBD1 (6 bases). Germline CDR1 is MNHEY and CDR2 is SVGAGI. The CDR3 length is 14 residues. Trimming removed 6 bases at V and 2 bases at J, with 11 bases between.

This clone was observed a few times. This CDR3 is CASSMGQGYTSNQPQHF. The CDR3 nucleotides read TGTGCCAGTAGTATGGGACAGGGATACACTAGCAATCAGCCCCAGCATTTT. The chain has TRBV19 and TRBJ1-5, with 9 bases that match TRBD1. CDR3 size: 17 residues. Per germline, CDR1 LNHDA and CDR2 SQIVND (reference sequence). The J segment lost 0 bases and the V segment lost 3 bases, leaving 6 bases of the junction unmatched.

V is TRBV3-1 (or the pseudogene TRBV3-2) and J is TRBJ1-1; possible D gene TRBD1, 5 bases. The CDR3 is 14 residues long. Germline CDR1 is LGHDT and CDR2 is YNNKEL (reference sequence). The V end was cut by 3 bases, the J end by 0 bases, with 8 bases between. The CDR3 sequence: CASSQDILNTEAFF. CDR3 nucleotides: TGTGCCAGCAGCCAGGACATTTTGAACACTGAAGCTTTCTTT.

The gene calls are TRBV9 and TRBJ1-5; the D is unclear. The CDR3 totals 14 residues. Per germline, CDR1 SGDLS and CDR2 YYNGEE. V was cut by 0 bases and J by 4 bases, with 8 bases left in between. CDR3 nucleotide sequence: TGTGCCAGCAGCGTAGATGGAGATAATCAGCCCCAGCATTTT. Residues: CASSVDGDNQPQHF. Complete variable domain (other parts from reference TRBV9 and TRBJ1-5): DSGVTQTPKHLITATGQRVTLRCSPRSGDLSVYWYQQSLDQGLQFLIQYYNGEERAKGNILERFSAQQFPDLHSELNLSSLELGDSALYFCASSVDGDNQPQHFGDGTRLSIL.

The chain uses TRBV4-1 and TRBJ1-2; tentatively, D is TRBD1 (5 bases). The ends were cut back, 6 bases at V and 2 bases at J, with 16 bases in the middle. Germline V gives CDR1 MGHRA, CDR2 YSYEKL. The CDR3 loop spans 15 amino acids. In DNA form, the CDR3 reads TGCGCCAGCAGGGAGATGCAGGGTAAGAACTATGGCTACACCTTC. This gives the protein CASREMQGKNYGYTF.

The CDR3 DNA is TGTGCCCGTCTCAGTGGGACGACGGGGGCCCTCCACTTT. This encodes CARLSGTTGALHF. The chain uses TRBV30 and TRBJ1-6; maybe TRBD1 (5 bases). V was trimmed by 8 bases and J by 14 bases, leaving 22 bases between them. Per germline, CDR1 GTSNPN and CDR2 SVGIG (reference sequence). The CDR3 runs 13 residues.

In the case of this clone: The sample holds other DNA sequences that translate to the same CDR3. The rearrangement joins TRBV5-1 to TRBJ2-2; maybe TRBD1 (6 bases). V lost 4 bases and J 1 base, leaving 8 bases between the germline ends. This CDR3 has 14 amino acids. From germline, CDR1 is SGHRS and CDR2 YFSETQ. The CDR3 bases are TGCGCCAGCAGCCTGGGACAGAACACCGGGGAGCTGTTTTTT. Its protein product is CASSLGQNTGELFF.

This clone has a handful of counts. V gene TRBV7-9 combines with J gene TRBJ1-3; 8 bases match TRBD1. After removal of 7 bases from V and 6 bases from J, the junction contained 23 bases not matched to a gene. The CDR3 is 19 amino acids. CDR1 is SEHNR, CDR2 FQNEAQ, per germline (reference sequence). CDR3 bases: TGTGCCAGCACTCGGGGAGGACAGGGCCGATCCTTCTACGAAAACACCATATATTTT. This sequence encodes CASTRGGQGRSFYENTIYF.

In DNA form, the CDR3 reads TGCGCCAGCAGCTTGGAGGGAGGGGTGGTAAACACTGAAGCTTTCTTT. Encoded protein: CASSLEGGVVNTEAFF. The chain couples TRBV5-1 to TRBJ1-1; a possible D gene is TRBD1 (5 bases). Germline values: CDR1 SGHRS, CDR2 YFSETQ. V was clipped by 0 bases and J by 2 bases, with 14 bases between them. The CDR3 extends over 16 amino acids.